The clone carrying this T cell receptor (beta chain) was recorded at least ten times. Its target is not known. The sample belongs to a study of breast tumors, draining lymph nodes, adjacent tissues. Regarding the study as a whole: Tumor T cell lymph node origin was a supported hypothesis, not proven. Compared with basal-like, luminal-like tumors shared significantly more repertoire with nontumor tissue. Compared with lymph nodes, tumors were less diverse; compared with nontumor tissue, more.

Breast cancer patients provided tissue from their axillary draining lymph nodes. V shed 5 bases, J shed 7 bases, and the junction held 7 bases outside the gene matches. From germline, CDR1 is LNHDA and CDR2 SQIVND (reference sequence). The CDR3 consists of 14 residues. In TCRdb, the multiplex PCR reads were re-called with MiXCR into one record per CDR3 protein. There are approximately 300,000 distinct CDR3 sequences in the sample; 30% to 35% occur only once, and under 1.2% lies in the top ten. The sequenced material came from axillary lymph node tissue. The rearrangement uses TRBV19 and TRBJ2-3; 9 bases match TRBD2. The sequence was obtained from a female donor with breast cancer. Some clones in this sample may be carry-over from other donors' samples. DNA of the CDR3: TGTGCCAGTAGTCCGCGGCGGGAGGGGAATACGCAGTATTTT. This translates into CASSPRREGNTQYF.